Listed below are T cell receptor beta chains from one sample, sequenced in a study of control samples from healthy donors and cancer patients. TCRdb keeps only in-frame clones here, not all; method: immunoSEQ multiplex PCR. In the table there are 100,000 to 150,000 clones, about 92% of which are singletons. The sequenced sample consisted of PBMCs. These receptors came from a man older than 75 with head and neck cancer. The CDR3 runs from the conserved cysteine through the conserved F or W. The order of the fields is clone size, D gene, V gene, J gene, CDR3 DNA, CDR3 protein. D genes are given only for firm matches. Clone sizes are given selectively: once, few, many, or a class where the clone is expanded.

>.|.|TRBV7-2|TRBJ1-6
TGTGCCAGCAGCGCCCCGGCGAACTCGGGATCACCCCTCCACTTT
CASSAPANSGSPLHF
>.|TRBD2|TRBV9|TRBJ2-1
TGTGCCAGCAGCTCCTTAGCGGGAGTTAGTGAGCAGTTCTTC
CASSSLAGVSEQFF
>.|.|TRBV7-8|TRBJ1-4
TGTGCCAGCAGCTCCGTTGTCCCGGGGCCCGACGAAAAACTGTTTTTT
CASSSVVPGPDEKLFF
>.|TRBD2|TRBV5-1|TRBJ2-1
TGCGCCAGCAGCTCCCTGGCAGCGGGAGAGTACAATGAGCAGTTCTTC
CASSSLAAGEYNEQFF
>once|TRBD1|TRBV27|TRBJ2-7
TGTGCCAGCAGTTGGGACAGGGGTTACGAGCAGTACTTC
CASSWDRGYEQYF
>few|TRBD2|TRBV10-1|TRBJ2-1
TGCGCCAGCAGTGACCCCGGGACTAGCGGCAATGAGCAGTTCTTC
CASSDPGTSGNEQFF
>.|TRBD2|TRBV7-7|TRBJ2-1
TGTGCCAGCAGCCCCCGAGCGGGAGGCTATTACAATGAGCAGTTCTTC
CASSPRAGGYYNEQFF
>.|.|TRBV18|TRBJ1-1
TGTGCCAGCTCACCCCCGGTCGGGGCTGAAGCTTTCTTT
CASSPPVGAEAFF
>.|.|TRBV20-1|TRBJ2-3
TGCAGTGCTAGTCTTGGCCCGGATACGCAGTATTTT
CSASLGPDTQYF
>.|.|TRBV10-3|TRBJ1-5
TGTGCCATCAGTGAGCACGGCAGGGACCAGCCCCAGCATTTT
CAISEHGRDQPQHF
>once|.|TRBV5-6|TRBJ1-2
TGTGCCAGCAGCTTGTTTGCCTGGAAAGCTAACTATGGCTACACCTTC
CASSLFAWKANYGYTF
>.|TRBD1|TRBV9|TRBJ1-3
TGTGCCAGCAGCGTAGTACAGGGGGCTGGCACCATATATTTT
CASSVVQGAGTIYF
>.|.|TRBV12-5|TRBJ1-5
TGTGCTAGTGGTTCTGGGGGCCTCATGCAGCCCCAGCATTTT
CASGSGGLMQPQHF
>.|.|TRBV7-9|TRBJ1-2
TGTGCCAGCAGCTTACTCGCCGAGGTCTATGGCTACACCTTC
CASSLLAEVYGYTF
>.|TRBD2|TRBV7-2|TRBJ2-2
TGTGCCAGCAGCTTACTGGGACTAGTTATCTCCGGGGAGCTGTTTTTT
CASSLLGLVISGELFF
>.|TRBD2|TRBV9|TRBJ2-3
TGTGCCAGCAGCGTAGGGACTAGCGGGGGCACAGATACGCAGTATTTT
CASSVGTSGGTDTQYF
>.|.|TRBV4-1|TRBJ2-3
TGCGCCAGCAGCCAAGGGCTAGCGCTCGGGGATACGCAGTATTTT
CASSQGLALGDTQYF
>.|TRBD1|TRBV9|TRBJ2-7
TGTGCCAGCAGCCCAGGTCAGACAGGGACGAGCTCCTACGAGCAGTACTTC
CASSPGQTGTSSYEQYF
>.|.|TRBV4-2|TRBJ2-7
TGTGCCAGCAGTCCAGACGGCTACGAGCAGTACTTC
CASSPDGYEQYF
>.|TRBD2|TRBV4-1|TRBJ2-3
TGCGCCAGCAGCCAAGAAATGGGAGGGCTAGCGGGAACAGATACGCAGTATTTT
CASSQEMGGLAGTDTQYF
>.|.|TRBV4-3|TRBJ1-1
TGCGCCAGCAGCCAAGATCTACCGTCGGCCCACACTGAAGCTTTCTTT
CASSQDLPSAHTEAFF
>.|TRBD2|TRBV5-1|TRBJ2-7
TGCGCCAGCAGGTGGGGCGGGAGGGGGTCCTACGAGCAGTACTTC
CASRWGGRGSYEQYF
>.|TRBD1|TRBV30|TRBJ1-1
TGTGCCTGGAGTCCTACAGGGGTCACTGAAGCTTTCTTT
CAWSPTGVTEAFF
>.|.|TRBV4-3|TRBJ2-7
TGCGCCAGCAGCCTTCGGTTGAACAGGGACTACGAGCAGTACTTC
CASSLRLNRDYEQYF
>.|TRBD1|TRBV11-1|TRBJ1-1
TGTGCCAGCAGTTACAGGGGAGGCATGATGAACACTGAAGCTTTCTTT
CASSYRGGMMNTEAFF
>.|.|TRBV5-6|TRBJ2-3
TGTGCCAGCAGCTTGGCGACGAGAGAAGACGGCACAGATACGCAGTATTTT
CASSLATREDGTDTQYF
>.|TRBD2|TRBV5-1|TRBJ2-7
TGCGCCAGCAGCTTCCCGGGAGGGCCCTACGAGCAGTACTTC
CASSFPGGPYEQYF
>.|TRBD2|TRBV4-1|TRBJ2-3
TGCGCCAGCAGCCGAGCGGGAATCAGCACAGATACGCAGTATTTT
CASSRAGISTDTQYF